Shown below are 20 T cell receptor beta chains from a single sample sequenced in a study of T-cell memory formation after mild COVID-19. TCRdb re-analysed the 5' RACE reads in MiXCR, keeping a single row per CDR3 protein. The data show 350,000 to 500,000 distinct CDR3 sequences, more than 15% seen once. The sequencing input was PBMCs or a T cell subset sorted from them (not recorded which). These receptors came from a man younger than 35 who had mild COVID-19 (a few samples of this study predate the infection). Cell type and time point are not known.

This chain links TRBV7-6 with TRBJ2-3; a weak D match, TRBD1 (7 bases). This CDR3 region has 17 residues. The V gene lost 5 bases and the J gene lost 5 bases, with 23 bases spanning the gap. Germline V gives CDR1 SGHVS, CDR2 FNYEAQ. CDR3 protein: CASSPPRGAGMKDTQYF. CDR3 coding DNA: TGTGCCAGCAGCCCTCCCAGGGGGGCCGGGATGAAAGATACGCAGTATTTT.

Regarding this clonotype: This may arise from a read error, as a much more abundant clone is one base away. The chain combines TRBV12-3 or TRBV12-4 with TRBJ1-1, with D unresolved. V was cut by 1 base and J by 4 bases, with 10 bases left in between. This CDR3 has 14 residues. For the CDR3, the DNA is TGTGCCAGCAGTTTAGTTCAGCCGGGCACTGAAGCTTTCTTT. Protein: CASSLVQPGTEAFF.

This clonotype came up a few times. The V gene is TRBV27, the J gene TRBJ1-5; tentatively, D is TRBD1 (6 bases). Trimming took off 3 bases at V and 0 bases at J, with 18 bases between the two ends. This CDR3 is built from 18 residues. CDR1 is MNHEY and CDR2 is SMNVEV in the germline V gene (reference sequence). In nucleotides, the CDR3 is TGTGCCAGCAGTTTGGGTCTAGGGGGGGGGAATAGCAATCAGCCCCAGCATTTT. It yields the protein CASSLGLGGGNSNQPQHF.

This chain joins TRBV27 and TRBJ2-1, with 9 bases identical to TRBD1. Germline CDR1 reads MNHEY; CDR2 reads SMNVEV (reference sequence). The V gene end was trimmed by 2 bases and the J gene end by 5 bases; junction bases not matched to a gene: 7. The CDR3 totals 16 residues. CDR3 amino acids: CASSLIGDRDDNEQFF. DNA of the CDR3: TGTGCCAGCAGTTTAATAGGGGACAGGGATGACAATGAGCAGTTCTTC.

This sequence joins TRBV29-1 and TRBJ1-3, with D possibly matching TRBD1 (5 bases). The CDR3 consists of 15 residues. Germline values: CDR1 SQVTM, CDR2 ANQGSEA. Trimming left V 4 bases short and J 0 bases short, with 13 bases between. The CDR3 region has the DNA TGCAGCGTTGGGTACGACGGACACTCTGGAAACACCATATATTTT. As protein: CSVGYDGHSGNTIYF.

This clonotype has only a few counts. The chain employs TRBV4-2 and TRBJ1-4, with a possible D match to TRBD1 (5 bases). Trimming pared 4 bases from V and 4 bases from J, leaving 13 bases between. Germline assignment: CDR1 LGHNA and CDR2 YNFKEQ. The CDR3 contains 15 residues. DNA of the CDR3: TGTGCCAGCAGCCCTACCTGGGGGAGTAATGAAAAACTGTTTTTT. It codes for CASSPTWGSNEKLFF.

In this sample, this clonotype turned up a few times. This chain links TRBV7-6 with TRBJ2-3, with 7 bases that match TRBD2. The V gene's germline CDR1 is SGHVS and CDR2 FNYEAQ. V shed 0 bases, J shed 8 bases, and the junction held 11 bases outside the gene matches. The CDR3 spans 16 residues. CDR3 DNA sequence: TGTGCCAGCAGCTTAGCGAGGAGCGGGGCCCCTGGTACGCAGTATTTT. This sequence encodes CASSLARSGAPGTQYF.

This clonotype was detected a few times. The genes are TRBV5-6 and TRBJ2-4; 9 bases are a match to TRBD1. This CDR3 comprises 15 residues. The V gene end was trimmed by 4 bases and the J gene end by 3 bases; junction bases not matched to a gene: 5. From germline, CDR1 is SGHDT and CDR2 YYEEEE. The CDR3 nucleotides are TGTGCCAGCAGCCCGACAGGGGGTGGCAAAAACATTCAGTACTTC. Protein sequence: CASSPTGGGKNIQYF.

This clonotype has a handful of counts. The chain has TRBV7-9 and TRBJ2-4, with 8 bases matching TRBD1. After removal of 1 base from V and 9 bases from J, the junction contained 11 bases not matched to a gene. This CDR3 has 16 residues. CDR1 and CDR2 (germline): SEHNR, FQNEAQ (reference sequence). The DNA of the CDR3 is TGTGCCAGCAGCTTAGATCATACAGGGGGGAGGAGCATTCAGTACTTC. Translated: CASSLDHTGGRSIQYF.

This clonotype was observed a handful of times. V is TRBV10-3 and J is TRBJ2-4; D is tentatively TRBD1 or TRBD2 (5 bases each). The CDR3 runs 14 residues. V shed 6 bases and J shed 8 bases, with 17 bases lying between them. Germline V CDR1 and CDR2: ENHRY, SYGVKD. CDR3 in DNA: TGTGCCATCAGGGGACCAAGACTCTGGGACATTCAGTACTTC. This codes for CAIRGPRLWDIQYF.

The rearrangement joins TRBV18 to TRBJ1-1, with TRBD1 matching 7 bases. This CDR3 region has 14 residues. Looked up from germline, CDR1 is KGHSH and CDR2 is LQKENI. The V segment lost 4 bases and the J segment 6 bases; nucleotides outside the gene matches: 8. The DNA of the CDR3 is TGTGCCAGCTCACTCCAGGGGGTAGGCGCTGAAGCTTTCTTT. As protein: CASSLQGVGAEAFF.

This clonotype was seen a handful of times. V and J are TRBV27 and TRBJ2-7, with D unresolved. Germline V gives CDR1 MNHEY, CDR2 SMNVEV (reference sequence). The V and J ends lost 0 bases and 6 bases respectively, with 9 bases between them. The CDR3 consists of 13 residues. The CDR3 region is CASSLSNLGEQYV. CDR3 in DNA: TGTGCCAGCAGTTTATCGAATCTGGGCGAGCAGTACGTC.

The table lists this clonotype with a few counts. The V and J genes are TRBV6-5 and TRBJ2-7; D gene uncertain. The CDR3 sequence is 14 residues long. Per germline, CDR1 MNHEY and CDR2 SVGAGI. V was pared by 0 bases and J by 2 bases, with 8 bases between. As DNA, the CDR3 is TGTGCCAGCAGTTACTCCGCAGGCACCTACGAGCAGTACTTC. Translated: CASSYSAGTYEQYF.

The chain's CDR3 is CASRSTGVYNEQFF. CDR3 bases: TGTGCCAGCAGGTCGACAGGGGTTTACAATGAGCAGTTCTTC. This chain joins TRBV6-2 or TRBV6-3 and TRBJ2-1; TRBD1 aligns across 8 bases. V gave up 6 bases and J gave up 4 bases; unmatched junction bases: 5. Per the germline V gene, CDR1 is MNHEY and CDR2 is SVGEGT. This CDR3 comprises 14 residues.

This clonotype was counted only a few times. This sequence joins TRBV29-1 and TRBJ2-1; tentatively, D is TRBD2 (7 bases). V was shortened by 3 bases and J by 6 bases, with 12 bases between the two germline ends. CDR1 and CDR2 (germline): SQVTM, ANQGSEA. The CDR3 extends over 13 amino acids. CDR3: CSVDSGGPNEQFF. For the CDR3, the DNA is TGCAGCGTTGATTCGGGGGGCCCCAATGAGCAGTTCTTC.

V usage is TRBV20-1 and J usage is TRBJ2-7, with 8 bases aligning to TRBD2. CDR1 and CDR2 from the germline V gene are DFQATT and SNEGSKA (reference sequence). V shed 5 bases and J 2 bases; nucleotides not matched to a gene: 8. The CDR3 spans 14 residues. This CDR3 reads CSAAGRLATYEQYV. The DNA for the CDR3 is TGCAGTGCTGCAGGGAGACTAGCGACCTACGAGCAGTACGTC.

The chain has TRBV6-5 and TRBJ2-5, with TRBD2 matching over 8 bases. With V trimmed by 2 bases and J by 5 bases, 7 bases remained unmatched. Germline-derived CDR1 and CDR2 are MNHEY and SVGAGI. This CDR3 spans 15 amino acids. In nucleotides, the CDR3 is TGTGCCAGCAGTTACGCCAGCGGGGGCTGGGAGACCCAGTACTTC. It is translated as CASSYASGGWETQYF.

This clonotype has just a few counts. The CDR3 bases are TGTGCCAGCAGGTCGGGAGGAGGGGACTACACCTTC. It translates to CASRSGGGDYTF. The V gene is TRBV5-6, the J gene TRBJ1-2, with D possibly TRBD1 on 5 matching bases. The germline V gene has CDR1 SGHDT and CDR2 YYEEEE. V was cut by 5 bases and J by 10 bases, with 15 bases left in between. The CDR3 extends over 12 amino acids.

The V and J genes are TRBV6-5 and TRBJ2-1; D gene unclear. Trimming pared 0 bases from V and 10 bases from J, leaving 13 bases between. CDR3 size: 14 residues. From germline, CDR1 is MNHEY and CDR2 SVGAGI. CDR3 amino acids: CASSYSGPVKEQFF. The CDR3 bases are TGTGCCAGCAGTTACTCTGGGCCCGTAAAGGAGCAGTTCTTC.

The chain combines TRBV4-1 with TRBJ1-2, with D hard to call. Trimming removed 1 base at V and 1 base at J, with 10 bases between. CDR1 is MGHRA and CDR2 is YSYEKL in the germline V gene. The CDR3 consists of 15 residues. The CDR3 region has the DNA TGCGCCAGCAGCCAAGTAGGCTCAGATAACTATGGCTACACCTTC. It codes for CASSQVGSDNYGYTF.